This T cell receptor beta chain stems from a study of cytotoxic CD8 clonotypes in ibrutinib-treated CLL. Overall study context: Results showed 25 or so partial and 2 complete responses; following median around 73 months, roughly 14 remained remitted, approximately 12 advanced. Patients gave response samples after a median around eleven months of treatment, range 6 to 36.

Trimming took off 3 bases at V and 0 bases at J, with 9 bases between the two ends. Germline-derived CDR1 and CDR2 are SGHTA and FQGNSA. This CDR3 region has 15 residues. Study-wide points: The study found public clonotypes uncommon, contracting or stable on treatment. Investigators sampled sustained-remission and progressing patients at differing times.

Comments on this clone: Its specificity is not known.

Assay: immunoSEQ multiplex PCR; the TCRdb copy retains only in-frame clones and omits some. There are about 330,000 clones in the sample; under 70% occur only once, and about 5.9% lies in the top ten. The specimen comprised PBMCs, sampled after 36 months of ibrutinib treatment. This receptor was taken from a human donor with chronic lymphocytic leukemia. This chain joins TRBV7-2 and TRBJ2-1; tentative D call: TRBD1 (5 bases). The DNA of the CDR3 is TGTGCCAGCAGCTTGAGACAGCCCTCCTACAATGAGCAGTTCTTC. It is translated as CASSLRQPSYNEQFF.